This T cell receptor beta chain is from a study of T cells after posttransplantation cyclophosphamide. Sampled 1 year posttransplant, controls received myeloablative marrow transplants, methotrexate and a calcineurin inhibitor. Sequenced by immunoSEQ multiplex PCR; TCRdb stores in-frame clones only, minus some. The sample includes over 10,000 clones, about 80% seen only once; the top ten take around 3.6%. The clonotype was recovered from a male patient aged 30 to 39 who received an allogeneic stem cell transplant from an unrelated donor, was CMV-positive, and had acute GVHD only. Some T cells may be supplied by the graft donor. The sequencing here drew on PBMCs, taken 350 to 400 days after allogeneic stem cell transplant with calcineurin inhibitor and methotrexate.

CDR3 region: CASSPPEGRTNVLTF. The DNA of the CDR3 is TGTGCCAGCTCACCACCGGAGGGCAGGACAAACGTCCTGACTTTC. The chain combines TRBV18 with TRBJ2-6, with D perhaps TRBD2 (6 bases). Germline loops: CDR1 KGHSH, CDR2 LQKENI. The V and J ends lost 0 bases and 10 bases respectively, with 13 bases between them. CDR3 length: 15 residues.